A selection of T cell receptor beta chains follows, all from one sample in a study of OX40 agonist ivuxolimab in advanced cancers. Generated by immunoSEQ multiplex PCR, the TCRdb table keeps only in-frame clones and is missing some. The top ten clones hold 2.5% to 3% of a sample with 84,000 or so clones, around 84% of them seen once. This sample comprised CD4+ or CD8+ T cells sorted from blood, obtained in a trial of the OX40 agonist ivuxolimab. These receptor sequences come from an adult with an advanced solid tumor such as melanoma, head and neck, liver or kidney cancer. CDR3s include the opening cysteine and the closing phenylalanine or tryptophan. The order of the fields is D gene, clone size, V gene, J gene, CDR3 DNA, CDR3 protein. A D gene is named only where the DNA matches it firmly. Clone size is shown for a subset of rows, as once, few, many or a class of expanded clone.

NA,NA,TRBV18,TRBJ2-2,TGTGCCAGCTCACCACTTTCTACGAACACCGGGGAGCTGTTTTTT,CASSPLSTNTGELFF
NA,NA,TRBV6-4,TRBJ1-6,TGTGCCAGCAGTGATCATCAGGGTAAAAGGGCCCTCTCCTATAATTCACCCCTCCACTTT,CASSDHQGKRALSYNSPLHF
NA,NA,TRBV18,TRBJ2-7,TGTGCCAGCTCACCAGGTCGGACAGACTCCTACGAGCAGTACTTC,CASSPGRTDSYEQYF
NA,few,TRBV9,TRBJ1-2,TGTGCCAGCAGCGTAGGAGGGCAGGCGATCTCCCTCTATGGCTACACCTTC,CASSVGGQAISLYGYTF
NA,NA,TRBV7-3,TRBJ1-6,TGTGCCAGCAGCTTAACCCCTGGAAATTCACCCCTCCACTTT,CASSLTPGNSPLHF
NA,NA,TRBV4-3,TRBJ1-2,TGCGCCAGCAGCCAAGATGGGGCGGTTTATGGCTACACCTTC,CASSQDGAVYGYTF
TRBD1,once,TRBV11-1,TRBJ1-5,TGTGCCAGCAGCCAGGGACAGACAAATCAGCCCCAGCATTTT,CASSQGQTNQPQHF
NA,NA,TRBV18,TRBJ2-3,TGTGCCAGCTCACGGACAGAAACTAGCACAGATACGCAGTATTTT,CASSRTETSTDTQYF
NA,NA,TRBV18,TRBJ2-3,TGTGCCAGCTCACCACTAGCGGATAGCACAGATACGCAGTATTTT,CASSPLADSTDTQYF
NA,NA,TRBV5-1,TRBJ2-1,TGCGCCAGCAGCTACGGAAGGGGGGGATCCCTGCAAGGTGAGCAGTTCTTC,CASSYGRGGSLQGEQFF
NA,NA,TRBV7-9,TRBJ1-1,TGTGCCAGCAGCTTAGAGGGGGGAGGAAGCACTGAAGCTTTCTTT,CASSLEGGGSTEAFF
NA,NA,TRBV7-2,TRBJ2-3,TGTGCCAGCAGCTTAGAGACAGGAGCTAGCACAGATACGCAGTATTTT,CASSLETGASTDTQYF
TRBD1,NA,TRBV2,TRBJ1-3,TGTGCCAGCATGGATCGAGGGGGCGTAAACACCATATATTTT,CASMDRGGVNTIYF
TRBD1,NA,TRBV4-1,TRBJ1-1,TGCGCCAGCAGCCAAGATCGGGGACAGATTCAAGCTTTCTTT,CASSQDRGQIQAFF
NA,NA,TRBV5-1,TRBJ1-4,TGCGCCAGCAGCCTCGGACAGTCTGCAACTAATGAAAAACTGTTTTTT,CASSLGQSATNEKLFF
TRBD1,NA,TRBV19,TRBJ2-1,TGTGCCAGTGGCCGGGACAGGGGCCATGAGCAGTTCTTC,CASGRDRGHEQFF
TRBD1,NA,TRBV18,TRBJ2-3,TGTGCCAGCTCCTCCGGGACAGGGGGCTTAACAGATACGCAGTATTTT,CASSSGTGGLTDTQYF
NA,NA,TRBV6-5,TRBJ2-7,TGTGCCAGCAGTTACCGGACGGGAGACTACGAGCAGTACTTC,CASSYRTGDYEQYF
TRBD2,NA,TRBV4-2,TRBJ2-7,TGTGCCAGCAGCCGGCAACTAGCGGGGGCATACGAGCAGTACTTC,CASSRQLAGAYEQYF
NA,NA,TRBV28,TRBJ2-7,TGTGCCAGCAGTTCAGGGAAGTTAGGCGAGCAGTACTTC,CASSSGKLGEQYF
NA,NA,TRBV11-1,TRBJ1-1,TGTGCCAGCAGCTTAAGTCCCGACAGGAACACTGAAGCTTTCTTT,CASSLSPDRNTEAFF
NA,NA,TRBV19,TRBJ1-5,TGTGCCAGTCATTGGGGTGGGGCGAAACTTCAGCCCCAGCATTTT,CASHWGGAKLQPQHF
TRBD1,NA,TRBV6-5,TRBJ2-7,TGTGCCAGCAGTCAGGGACAGGGCGGGGAATACTTC,CASSQGQGGEYF
NA,NA,TRBV5-1,TRBJ2-5,TGCGCCAGCAGCTTGCGTCGGGGGGCTGAAGAGACCCAGTACTTC,CASSLRRGAEETQYF
NA,NA,TRBV6-5,TRBJ2-5,TGTGCCAGCAGTTTCTCCGTGGGGATCCAAGAGACCCAGTACTTC,CASSFSVGIQETQYF
NA,NA,TRBV5-1,TRBJ2-3,TGCGCCAGCAGCTCAACGGCTGGGAGCACAGATACGCAGTATTTT,CASSSTAGSTDTQYF
TRBD1,NA,TRBV10-3,TRBJ1-3,TGTGCCATCAGCGACCGAGGGACAGCGAACTCTGGAAACACCATATATTTT,CAISDRGTANSGNTIYF
NA,NA,TRBV6-5,TRBJ1-2,TGTGCCAGCAGTAGATCGGGGGCTCGGGGCTATGGCTACACCTTC,CASSRSGARGYGYTF
NA,NA,TRBV9,TRBJ2-1,TGTGCCAGCAGCCCGCAATCCAGGGAAATCTACAATGAGCAGTTCTTC,CASSPQSREIYNEQFF
NA,NA,TRBV7-9,TRBJ1-2,TGTGCCAGCAGCTTAGAGGGGTATGGCTACACCTTC,CASSLEGYGYTF
TRBD1,NA,TRBV7-9,TRBJ1-3,TGTGCCAGCAGCTTAGTAGCAGGGGGCCGTTTCTCTGGAAACACCATATATTTT,CASSLVAGGRFSGNTIYF
TRBD1,NA,TRBV6-6,TRBJ1-4,TGTGCCAGCTGGGGACAGGGGGCTTTGGATGAAAAACTGTTTTTT,CASWGQGALDEKLFF
TRBD1,NA,TRBV2,TRBJ2-2,TGTGCCAGCAGAACCGGGACAGAGGCCGGGGAGCTGTTTTTT,CASRTGTEAGELFF
NA,NA,TRBV2,TRBJ1-5,TGTGCCAGCAGTCCCAGGGCCACGGGACAGCCCCAGCATTTT,CASSPRATGQPQHF
TRBD2,NA,TRBV28,TRBJ2-3,TGTGCCACTGGCGGGGGGGACGCTAGCACAGATACGCAGTATTTT,CATGGGDASTDTQYF
NA,NA,TRBV5-4,TRBJ2-2,TGTGCCAGCAGCTTGGACCAGGGCCCGAACACCGGGGAGCTGTTTTTT,CASSLDQGPNTGELFF